This T cell receptor (beta chain) stems from a study of blood T cell repertoires in COVID-19. CDR3 length equals 17 residues. V shed 1 base and J 4 bases; nucleotides not matched to a gene: 9. Germline values: CDR1 SGHTA, CDR2 FQGNSA. Some clones are missing from TCRdb's copy, which holds only in-frame ones; the method was immunoSEQ multiplex PCR. The repertoire consists of tens of thousands of clones, with roughly 86% occurring once and the leading ten covering about 4%. This clone was seen more than once but under ten times. The chain links TRBV7-2 to TRBJ2-5; 10 positions match TRBD2. The sequenced sample consisted of peripheral blood. This receptor was obtained from a middle-aged man with acute or convalescent COVID-19. CDR3 amino acids: CASSLGETSGMRETQYF. The CDR3, as DNA: TGTGCCAGCAGCTTAGGGGAAACTAGCGGGATGAGAGAGACCCAGTACTTC.